The 19 T cell receptor beta chains presented below share a single source sample, sequenced in a study of siplizumab effects on memory and regulatory T cells. Generated by immunoSEQ multiplex PCR, the TCRdb table keeps only in-frame clones and is missing some. The profile shows approximately 82,000 clones, 87% of them singletons. The material sequenced was Tregs sorted from blood. Source of these receptors: a human donor in good health.

V and J are TRBV6-4 and TRBJ1-1; D gene uncertain. Trimming removed 4 bases from V and 4 bases from J, with 10 bases in between. CDR1 MRHNA and CDR2 SNTAGT come from the germline V gene. CDR3 size: 13 residues. The CDR3 sequence is CASSATGITEAFF. CDR3 bases: TGTGCCAGCAGTGCCACGGGGATCACTGAAGCTTTCTTT.

J is TRBJ1-1 and V is TRBV5-1, with 10 nucleotides matching TRBD1. The CDR3 totals 18 residues. Trimming at V came to 4 bases and at J to 4 bases, leaving 16 bases not matched to a gene. Germline V gene lookup returns CDR1 SGHRS and CDR2 YFSETQ. The CDR3 coding sequence is TGCGCCAGCAGCCTAACAAACCGACAGGGGGCGCGGGCCACTGAAGCTTTCTTT. It translates to CASSLTNRQGARATEAFF.

The rearrangement joins TRBV28 to TRBJ2-5; perhaps TRBD2 as D (7 bases). The CDR3 runs to 15 residues. Germline V gene lookup returns CDR1 MDHEN and CDR2 SYDVKM. V lost 3 bases to trimming and J lost 4 bases, with 15 bases between them. This chain's CDR3 is CASSLGGGAGETQYF. The CDR3 DNA is TGTGCCAGCAGTTTGGGGGGGGGCGCGGGAGAGACCCAGTACTTC.

This rearrangement joins TRBV29-1 to TRBJ1-2; 7 positions agree with TRBD1. In germline, CDR1 is SQVTM, CDR2 ANQGSEA. CDR3 length: 12 amino acids. J gave up 6 bases and V 4 bases, and 5 bases lay outside the gene matches. The CDR3 here is CSVGAGGHGYTF. The CDR3 DNA is TGCAGCGTTGGGGCAGGGGGGCATGGCTACACCTTC.

V and J are TRBV7-3 and TRBJ2-3, with 9 bases lining up with TRBD1. V lost 4 bases and J lost 6; bases outside the gene matches: 8. The germline V gene has CDR1 SGHTA and CDR2 FQGTGA. The CDR3 sequence is 15 residues long. The CDR3 sequence is CASSSQGAARDTQYF. DNA of the CDR3: TGTGCCAGCAGCTCACAGGGGGCGGCTCGGGATACGCAGTATTTT.

The chain is built from TRBV6-6 and TRBJ1-1, with D unresolved. Between the trimmed V and J ends, which lost 9 bases and 1 base, there was a span of 12 bases. The CDR3 covers 13 residues. Germline CDR1 MNHNY, CDR2 SVGAGI (reference sequence). CDR3 DNA: TGTGCCAGTCTCTCTTATAGGAACACTGAAGCTTTCTTT. This sequence encodes CASLSYRNTEAFF.

The CDR3 DNA sequence: TGTGCCAGCAGCCCTAACGACAGGGGAGAGACCCAGTACTTC. This gives the protein CASSPNDRGETQYF. The chain uses TRBV6-6 and TRBJ2-5, with 8 bases that match TRBD1. With V trimmed by 6 bases and J by 4 bases, 7 bases remained unmatched. From germline, CDR1 is MNHNY and CDR2 SVGAGI (reference sequence). This CDR3 region has 14 residues.

This sequence joins TRBV4-1 and TRBJ2-3, with 11 bases matching TRBD1. The CDR3 is 15 amino acids. The germline V gene encodes CDR1 MGHRA and CDR2 YSYEKL. V trimming: 3 bases; J trimming: 6 bases; junction bases outside the gene matches: 5. The DNA for the CDR3 is TGCGCCAGCAGCCACCCGGGACAGGGGGGTGATACGCAGTATTTT. Translation: CASSHPGQGGDTQYF.

The rearrangement uses TRBV18 and TRBJ2-7; tentatively, D is TRBD1 or TRBD2 (6 bases each). This CDR3 comprises 16 residues. Germline V lookup: CDR1 KGHSH, CDR2 LQKENI. V was pared by 3 bases and J by 0 bases, with 15 bases between. CDR3 protein: CASSPKGGVSSYEQYF. As DNA, the CDR3 is TGTGCCAGCTCACCGAAGGGGGGAGTCAGCTCCTACGAGCAGTACTTC.

The sample holds a few counts of this clone. The rearrangement links TRBV27 to TRBJ1-6, with TRBD1 as a possible D gene (5 bases). This CDR3 is 15 amino acids long. V lost 1 base to trimming and J lost 6 bases, with 10 bases between them. The germline gives CDR1 MNHEY, CDR2 SMNVEV (reference sequence). The CDR3 DNA sequence: TGTGCCAGCAGTTTATTGGGACGGGCTAATTCACCCCTCCACTTT. Translation: CASSLLGRANSPLHF.

This clone was observed a single time. The chain recombines TRBV28 with TRBJ1-5; perhaps TRBD1 as D (6 bases). The CDR3 contains 17 residues. Germline CDR1 is MDHEN and CDR2 is SYDVKM. V was shortened by 1 base and J by 2 bases, with 15 bases between the two germline ends. CDR3 coding DNA: TGTGCCAGCAGTTTATTAGGGGGGATTAATGGCAATCAGCCCCAGCATTTT. Amino acid sequence: CASSLLGGINGNQPQHF.

The chain is built from TRBV2 and TRBJ2-7, with a weak D call TRBD2 (7 bases). The V gene's germline CDR1 is SNHLY and CDR2 FYNNEI. The CDR3 has 15 residues. Trimming took 4 bases from V and 7 from J, leaving 20 bases between them. In DNA, the CDR3 is TGTGCCAGCAGTGGATTGTTTGGGGGGGCAAGGGAGCAGTACTTC. Protein sequence: CASSGLFGGAREQYF.

V usage is TRBV4-1 and J usage is TRBJ2-1; D gene uncertain. The germline V gene encodes CDR1 MGHRA and CDR2 YSYEKL. The CDR3 consists of 17 residues. With 0 bases removed from V and 3 bases from J, the gap between germline ends came to 15 bases. CDR3 sequence (DNA): TGCGCCAGCAGCCAAGATGGCTCCCTAAACCTCTACAATGAGCAGTTCTTC. Translation gives CASSQDGSLNLYNEQFF.

This clone was observed a few times. The chain carries TRBV5-1 and TRBJ2-6; 7 positions match TRBD1. The CDR3 contains 19 residues. The germline V gene has CDR1 SGHRS and CDR2 YFSETQ. V trimming: 4 bases; J trimming: 0 bases; junction bases outside the gene matches: 13. The CDR3 sequence: CASSTLPGQRHSGANVLTF. The CDR3, as DNA: TGCGCCAGCAGCACACTCCCGGGACAGAGACACTCTGGGGCCAACGTCCTGACTTTC.

The rearrangement joins TRBV7-7 to TRBJ2-5; TRBD1 aligns across 8 bases. The V gene's germline CDR1 is SSHAT and CDR2 FNYEAQ (reference sequence). V was clipped by 6 bases and J by 2 bases; unmatched bases: 8. The CDR3 sequence is 15 residues long. CDR3 DNA sequence: TGTGCCAGCAGTTTTAACCGGGACAGGCAAGAGACCCAGTACTTC. Translating it yields CASSFNRDRQETQYF.

The chain combines TRBV29-1 with TRBJ1-3; TRBD1 matches at 11 bases. This CDR3 is built from 15 residues. Germline trimming cut 4 bases from V and 2 bases from J; bases unmatched to any gene: 4. Germline values: CDR1 SQVTM, CDR2 ANQGSEA. CDR3: CSVVGTGGPGNTIYF. In DNA, the CDR3 is TGCAGCGTTGTGGGGACAGGGGGACCTGGAAACACCATATATTTT.

The chain has TRBV6-5 and TRBJ1-1, with a possible D match to TRBD1 (6 bases). V was pared by 6 bases and J by 0 bases, with 11 bases between. Germline V gives CDR1 MNHEY, CDR2 SVGAGI. This CDR3 comprises 14 residues. In nucleotides, the CDR3 is TGTGCCAGCAGGATAGGGGGGGTGAACACTGAAGCTTTCTTT. Translated: CASRIGGVNTEAFF.

The chain links TRBV4-1 to TRBJ1-1; tentative D call: TRBD1 (5 bases). This CDR3 is built from 12 residues. Germline CDR1 reads MGHRA; CDR2 reads YSYEKL. Trimming pared 0 bases from V and 7 bases from J, leaving 6 bases between. This CDR3 reads CASSQEGREAFF. The CDR3 bases are TGCGCCAGCAGCCAAGAGGGACGTGAAGCTTTCTTT.

This clone has a handful of counts. The genes are TRBV5-4 and TRBJ2-1, with 9 bases lining up with TRBD1. The CDR3 extends over 16 amino acids. Germline loops: CDR1 SGHNT, CDR2 YYREEE (reference sequence). V shed 5 bases and J 2 bases; nucleotides not matched to a gene: 8. The CDR3 nucleotides read TGTGCCAGCAGTCAGGGGACAGGGAACACCTACAATGAGCAGTTCTTC. Translation: CASSQGTGNTYNEQFF.